This section outlines one T cell receptor (beta chain) sequence together with its context. This specimen comes from a study of blood T cell repertoires in COVID-19. Study information: Spain, Italy and the United States supplied samples that represented acute and convalescent COVID-19. T cells, B-cell-depleted T cells, or PBMCs provided the cDNA or gDNA that served as material.

Study processing details: Reference gene primer amplification yielded estimated nucleated cell counts. Only in-frame clones appear in the TCRdb table, and some are missing; sequencing was by immunoSEQ multiplex PCR. V and J calls plus clone size are reproduced from that table; the DNA served to infer D and trimming. The repertoire includes over 55,000 clones, about four fifths of them detected once, and about 34% sits in the top ten. The V and J ends lost 2 bases and 2 bases respectively, with 17 bases between them. The germline CDR1 and CDR2 sequences are SGHNT and YENEEA. This CDR3 spans 17 amino acids.

The receptor was derived from a human donor in a cohort sampled during active COVID-19. The sequenced material came from peripheral blood. The chain joins TRBV11-3 to TRBJ2-3, with D possibly matching TRBD2 (6 bases). The CDR3 spells CASSLRGGRASTDTQYF. CDR3 coding DNA: TGTGCCAGCAGCTTAAGGGGAGGCAGGGCCTCCACAGATACGCAGTATTTT.